The 8 T cell receptor beta chains listed next were all sequenced from one sample in a study of T cell clonotyping in hematopoietic cell transplantation. TCRdb's copy holds only in-frame clones and misses some; the assay was immunoSEQ multiplex PCR. The sample holds roughly 30,000 clones; about 80% are singletons and the top ten take roughly 6.8%. The time point was: recipient sample about 28 days before transplant, after cytoreduction. Sequenced here: peripheral blood mononuclear cells, sampled before stem cell transplant. The receptors were sampled from a woman aged 25-40 years with chronic myeloid leukemia. Some clones in this sample may be carry-over from other donors' samples.

This chain uses TRBV4-1 with TRBJ1-2; perhaps TRBD1 as D (5 bases). This CDR3 has 17 residues. V was cut by 0 bases and J by 8 bases, with 22 bases left in between. CDR1 is MGHRA, CDR2 YSYEKL, per germline. The CDR3 sequence: CASSQDWGQGRVGGYTF. For the CDR3, the DNA is TGCGCCAGCAGCCAAGATTGGGGTCAGGGCAGGGTAGGCGGCTACACCTTC.

The chain employs TRBV30 and TRBJ1-2, with D possibly being TRBD1 (6 bases). Trimming removed 7 bases from V and 3 bases from J, with 18 bases in between. Germline CDR1 and CDR2: GTSNPN and SVGIG (reference sequence). The CDR3 loop spans 14 amino acids. In DNA, the CDR3 is TGTGCCTCGAACTTGCGGGGGGCCTACTATGGCTACACCTTC. Translated, it gives CASNLRGAYYGYTF.

This chain uses TRBV6-5 with TRBJ2-7, with D possibly called TRBD1 or TRBD2 (5 bases each). Germline V gene sequence: CDR1 MNHEY, CDR2 SVGAGI. There are 13 residues in the CDR3. The V end lost 6 bases, the J end lost 2 bases, and 11 bases lay between the germline ends. The CDR3 spells CASRGTPTYEQYF. CDR3 DNA sequence: TGTGCCAGCAGGGGGACCCCCACCTACGAGCAGTACTTC.

V and J are TRBV5-1 and TRBJ1-2; no clear D gene. CDR3 length: 12 residues. Germline V gives CDR1 SGHRS, CDR2 YFSETQ. Trimming removed 4 bases at V and 4 bases at J, with 8 bases between. This CDR3 reads CASSIKGYGYTF. CDR3 nucleotide sequence: TGCGCCAGCAGCATTAAGGGCTATGGCTACACCTTC.

The chain links TRBV4-1 to TRBJ2-1; D may be TRBD1 (6 bases). Germline V gene lookup returns CDR1 MGHRA and CDR2 YSYEKL. V lost 1 base to trimming and J lost 8 bases, with 9 bases between them. CDR3 length: 13 residues. The CDR3 DNA reads TGCGCCAGCAGCCAAGTAGGGGGACATGAGCAGTTCTTC. Its translation: CASSQVGGHEQFF.

This chain connects TRBV9 to TRBJ2-1; perhaps TRBD1 as D (5 bases). Trimming pared 3 bases from V and 8 bases from J, leaving 15 bases between. Germline V gene lookup returns CDR1 SGDLS and CDR2 YYNGEE. This CDR3 comprises 14 residues. CDR3 DNA: TGTGCCAGCAGCGCAGGGTTGGGGTTGGATGAGCAGTTCTTC. Protein: CASSAGLGLDEQFF.

The V call is TRBV6-5, the J call TRBJ1-1; D ambiguous. With 4 bases removed from V and 7 bases from J, the gap between germline ends came to 7 bases. Germline V gives CDR1 MNHEY, CDR2 SVGAGI. The CDR3 covers 11 residues. CDR3 sequence: CASSLPNEAFF. CDR3 nucleotides: TGTGCCAGCAGTTTACCAAATGAAGCTTTCTTT.

This clone was counted between two and nine times. The chain joins TRBV6-1 to TRBJ1-1, with D unresolved. Germline CDR1 is MNHNS and CDR2 is SASEGT. The germline V and J ends were trimmed by 0 bases and 8 bases, with 7 bases remaining between them. CDR3 size: 12 residues. The CDR3 reads CASSEAYWEAFF. Here the CDR3 DNA reads TGTGCCAGCAGTGAAGCGTACTGGGAAGCTTTCTTT.